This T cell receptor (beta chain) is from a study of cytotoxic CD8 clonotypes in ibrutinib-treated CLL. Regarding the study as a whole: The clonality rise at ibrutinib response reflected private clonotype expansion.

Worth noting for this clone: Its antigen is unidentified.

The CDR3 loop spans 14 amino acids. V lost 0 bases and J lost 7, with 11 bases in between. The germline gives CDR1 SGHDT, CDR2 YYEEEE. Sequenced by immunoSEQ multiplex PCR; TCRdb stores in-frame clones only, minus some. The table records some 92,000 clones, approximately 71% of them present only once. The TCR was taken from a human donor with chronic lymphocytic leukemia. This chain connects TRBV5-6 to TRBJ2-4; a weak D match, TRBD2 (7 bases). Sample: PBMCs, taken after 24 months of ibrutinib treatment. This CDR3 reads CASSLDGGLNIQYF. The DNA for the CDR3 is TGTGCCAGCAGCTTGGACGGGGGGCTTAACATTCAGTACTTC.